This TCR beta chain comes out of a study of PD-1 blockade in classical Hodgkin lymphoma. V lost 4 bases, J lost 3 bases, and 4 bases lay in between. This CDR3 is built from 11 residues. Germline assignment: CDR1 SGHTA and CDR2 FQGNSA. Overall study findings and caveats: Healthy donors reportedly exceeded newly diagnosed patients in baseline TCR diversity. Reasons behind the repertoire differences stay unclear, perhaps disease activity or earlier therapy.

Assay: immunoSEQ multiplex PCR; the TCRdb copy retains only in-frame clones and omits some. Found here are about 14,000 clones, approximately 91% of them singletons; the top ten hold 5% to 6.5%. As concerns this clone: Its specificity is not known.

As for time point: newly diagnosed, previously untreated cHL patient sample. By magnetic negative selection, CD8+ T cells were isolated from the thawed PBMCs. Comparison relied on PBMCs that came from newly diagnosed, untreated classical Hodgkin lymphoma. The clonotype comes from a human donor with classical Hodgkin lymphoma. The chain recombines TRBV7-2 with TRBJ2-7; D is ambiguous. The sequencing input was CD8+ T cells from blood. The CDR3: CASSSYYEQYF. The DNA of the CDR3 is TGTGCCAGCAGCTCCTACTACGAGCAGTACTTC.